This T cell receptor beta chain was captured by sequencing in a study of T cells in Graves' hyperthyroidism and ophthalmopathy. This clonotype was seen ten or more times. RNA transcripts served as the template for amplifying TCR beta CDR3 regions. Carried out on the TCR CDR3, a first-round RT-PCR used the HTBI primer set. TCRdb redid the calling of the multiplex PCR reads with MiXCR, one entry per CDR3 protein. The sample shows about 360,000 distinct CDR3 sequences, approximately 20% of them seen only once. Looked up from germline, CDR1 is LNHNV and CDR2 is YYDKDF (reference sequence). The CDR3 covers 17 residues. Trimming removed 5 bases from V and 3 bases from J, with 23 bases in between. The study defined stable Graves' hyperthyroidism as no ophthalmopathy progression within 18 months. Uncontrolled infection, other autoimmune disease, pregnancy or lactation disqualified patients from enrolment. The PBMCs studied were ones that came from 10 ml fresh peripheral blood.

Sequenced sample: blood. The sequence came from a woman between 18 and 29 years old with Graves' hyperthyroidism. The V call is TRBV15, the J call TRBJ2-7, with D possibly matching TRBD1 (10 bases). CDR3 coding DNA: TGTGCCACCAGCCCGGGACAGGGGACTAGCTTTGACTACGAGCAGTACTTC. Translating gives CATSPGQGTSFDYEQYF. The variable domain in full, with the rest retrieved from reference TRBV15 and TRBJ2-7, is DAMVIQNPRYQVTQFGKPVTLSCSQTLNHNVMYWYQQKSSQAPKLLFHYYDKDFNNEADTPDNFQSRRPNTSFCFLDIRSPGLGDTAMYLCATSPGQGTSFDYEQYFGPGTRLTVT.